These T cell receptor beta chains were read from a single sample in a study of CD8+ T cells in alopecia areata. Sequencing used immunoSEQ multiplex PCR; TCRdb keeps in-frame clones, though not all of them. The sample lists over 200,000 clones; under 70% were seen once. Source: CD4+ T cells sorted from blood, taken at week 4, from a patient treated with tofacitinib. The receptors were gathered from a human donor with alopecia areata. CDR3s include the opening cysteine and the closing phenylalanine or tryptophan. A row's size may be missing; if present it is once, few, many or a size class.

clone_size: .
v_call: TRBV9
cdr3_length: 12
j_call: TRBJ1-2
cdr3_aa: CASSVVLYGYTF

clone_size: .
v_call: TRBV7-2
cdr3_length: 14
j_call: TRBJ2-7
cdr3_aa: CASSPMGTAYEQYF

clone_size: .
v_call: TRBV5-1
cdr3_length: 15
j_call: TRBJ2-3
cdr3_aa: CASREALAAPDTQYF

clone_size: .
v_call: TRBV30
cdr3_length: 15
j_call: TRBJ2-5
cdr3_aa: CAWSVGGRRQETQYF

clone_size: .
v_call: TRBV2
cdr3_length: 11
j_call: TRBJ2-2
cdr3_aa: CASTGTGELFF

clone_size: .
v_call: TRBV7-8
cdr3_length: 18
j_call: TRBJ1-4
cdr3_aa: CASSLFWNLGFPNEKLFF

clone_size: .
v_call: TRBV7-2
cdr3_length: 18
j_call: TRBJ2-6
cdr3_aa: CASSLGQGVKSGANVLTF

clone_size: .
v_call: TRBV9
cdr3_length: 14
j_call: TRBJ1-6
cdr3_aa: CASSVEGGNSPLHF

clone_size: .
v_call: TRBV19
cdr3_length: 13
j_call: TRBJ1-5
cdr3_aa: CASSPSLNQPQHF

clone_size: .
v_call: TRBV4-3
cdr3_length: 17
j_call: TRBJ1-6
cdr3_aa: CASSQASNSIYNSPLHF

clone_size: .
v_call: TRBV28
cdr3_length: 15
j_call: TRBJ2-3
cdr3_aa: CASSPPGTARDTQYF

clone_size: .
v_call: TRBV9
cdr3_length: 13
j_call: TRBJ2-5
cdr3_aa: CASSGATQETQYF

clone_size: .
v_call: TRBV5-4
cdr3_length: 13
j_call: TRBJ1-1
cdr3_aa: CASRYRQDTEAFF

clone_size: .
v_call: TRBV7-2
cdr3_length: 14
j_call: TRBJ1-3
cdr3_aa: CASSPNSSGNTIYF

clone_size: .
v_call: TRBV4-3
cdr3_length: 15
j_call: TRBJ1-1
cdr3_aa: CASSQERTVNTEAFF

clone_size: .
v_call: TRBV15
cdr3_length: 13
j_call: TRBJ2-7
cdr3_aa: CATSRGESYEQYF

clone_size: .
v_call: TRBV7-2
cdr3_length: 14
j_call: TRBJ2-7
cdr3_aa: CASSQLAGGYEQYF

clone_size: .
v_call: TRBV7-9
cdr3_length: 11
j_call: TRBJ1-1
cdr3_aa: CASSLGGAAFF

clone_size: .
v_call: TRBV6-5
cdr3_length: 13
j_call: TRBJ1-2
cdr3_aa: CASRGTASYGYTF

clone_size: .
v_call: TRBV5-6
cdr3_length: 13
j_call: TRBJ2-7
cdr3_aa: CASSLRSTHEQYF

clone_size: .
v_call: TRBV2
cdr3_length: 13
j_call: TRBJ2-2
cdr3_aa: CASSNKAGGELFF

clone_size: few
v_call: TRBV5-4
cdr3_length: 15
j_call: TRBJ2-2
cdr3_aa: CASSFSGGGTGELFF

clone_size: .
v_call: TRBV9
cdr3_length: 13
j_call: TRBJ1-2
cdr3_aa: CASNRQGVDGYTF

clone_size: .
v_call: TRBV4-3
cdr3_length: 15
j_call: TRBJ2-1
cdr3_aa: CASSLGQGVHNEQFF

clone_size: .
v_call: TRBV6-5
cdr3_length: 16
j_call: TRBJ2-5
cdr3_aa: CASSYWGDSHQETQYF

clone_size: .
v_call: TRBV5-4
cdr3_length: 15
j_call: TRBJ2-5
cdr3_aa: CASSLTAGAQETQYF

clone_size: .
v_call: TRBV25-1
cdr3_length: 14
j_call: TRBJ1-2
cdr3_aa: CASSKTWTGGGYTF

clone_size: .
v_call: TRBV6-6
cdr3_length: 12
j_call: TRBJ1-1
cdr3_aa: CASSADSRGAFF

clone_size: .
v_call: TRBV30
cdr3_length: 16
j_call: TRBJ1-1
cdr3_aa: CAWSVFRAIMNTEAFF

clone_size: .
v_call: TRBV5-1
cdr3_length: 16
j_call: TRBJ1-1
cdr3_aa: CASSLAIITGATEAFF

clone_size: .
v_call: TRBV27
cdr3_length: 17
j_call: TRBJ2-3
cdr3_aa: CASTPGLGGPRPDTQYF

clone_size: few
v_call: TRBV5-1
cdr3_length: 16
j_call: TRBJ2-5
cdr3_aa: CASSSGTSGAKETQYF

clone_size: .
v_call: TRBV28
cdr3_length: 13
j_call: TRBJ1-2
cdr3_aa: CASRSGSNYGYTF

clone_size: .
v_call: TRBV6-1
cdr3_length: 15
j_call: TRBJ2-7
cdr3_aa: CASSDRTGGSYEQYF

clone_size: .
v_call: TRBV4-2
cdr3_length: 13
j_call: TRBJ2-5
cdr3_aa: CASSQAKEETQYF

clone_size: once
v_call: TRBV4-1
cdr3_length: 15
j_call: TRBJ2-7
cdr3_aa: CASSQLQGARYEQYF

clone_size: .
v_call: TRBV30
cdr3_length: 13
j_call: TRBJ1-6
cdr3_aa: CAWSVIENSPLHF

clone_size: .
v_call: TRBV2
cdr3_length: 16
j_call: TRBJ2-5
cdr3_aa: CASSQGLAGAQETQYF

clone_size: few
v_call: TRBV7-2
cdr3_length: 15
j_call: TRBJ2-3
cdr3_aa: CASSSRQGSADTQYF

clone_size: once
v_call: TRBV7-6
cdr3_length: 15
j_call: TRBJ2-5
cdr3_aa: CASSLAGHGGETQYF

clone_size: .
v_call: TRBV4-1
cdr3_length: 14
j_call: TRBJ1-2
cdr3_aa: CASSQEELSGLTTF

clone_size: few
v_call: TRBV29-1
cdr3_length: 12
j_call: TRBJ2-7
cdr3_aa: CSVSVQGGEQYF

clone_size: many
v_call: TRBV10-3
cdr3_length: 14
j_call: TRBJ1-4
cdr3_aa: CAISDSATNEKLFF

clone_size: .
v_call: TRBV6-6
cdr3_length: 15
j_call: TRBJ1-6
cdr3_aa: CASSWGISYNSPLHF

clone_size: .
v_call: TRBV29-1
cdr3_length: 14
j_call: TRBJ1-1
cdr3_aa: CSVTLGAGSTEAFF

clone_size: .
v_call: TRBV5-1
cdr3_length: 14
j_call: TRBJ2-7
cdr3_aa: CASSLALGNYEQYF

clone_size: .
v_call: TRBV2
cdr3_length: 14
j_call: TRBJ1-1
cdr3_aa: CASNLARRTTEAFF

clone_size: .
v_call: TRBV25-1
cdr3_length: 15
j_call: TRBJ1-6
cdr3_aa: CASRKTSSYNSPLHF

clone_size: few
v_call: TRBV5-8
cdr3_length: 14
j_call: TRBJ1-2
cdr3_aa: CASTHPGTARIYTF

clone_size: .
v_call: TRBV29-1
cdr3_length: 12
j_call: TRBJ2-2
cdr3_aa: CSVASGPGELFF

clone_size: .
v_call: TRBV7-2
cdr3_length: 15
j_call: TRBJ2-4
cdr3_aa: CASSLAAVAKNIQYF

clone_size: .
v_call: TRBV18
cdr3_length: 15
j_call: TRBJ1-4
cdr3_aa: CASSGNRDHNEKLFF

clone_size: .
v_call: TRBV19
cdr3_length: 14
j_call: TRBJ2-1
cdr3_aa: CASPTAGSDNEQFF